This T cell receptor (beta chain) appears in the sequencing data of a study of memory CD4+ T cells and cytomegalovirus serostatus. General study results and limits: Median bootstrapped AUC for CMV status was roughly 0.95 originally, about 0.9 US-trained.

Of note for this clone: As yet, its antigen is unknown.

Germline V CDR1 and CDR2: MNHNS, SASEGT. There are 14 residues in the CDR3. V shed 4 bases and J shed 2 bases, with 11 bases lying between them. Source study methods: After removing out-of-frame reads, 2.3 million or so distinct TCRbeta sequences remained. Method: immunoSEQ multiplex PCR; TCRdb's copy keeps in-frame clones and lacks some. The V and J calls and the clone size are those of that table, but D and trimming were determined from the DNA. The profile shows approximately 70,000 clones, about 76% of them singletons. The sort gate was single viable CD3+CD4+CD8-CD45RO+ cells for memory CD4+ T cells. Total CD4+ T cells were enriched by CD4 positive selection.

Sequences were obtained from memory CD4+ T cells from blood. The chain has TRBV6-1 and TRBJ2-5; D is unclear. This clonotype was sampled from an adult in good health and CMV-seropositive. CDR3 nucleotides: TGTGCCAGCAGTGCCCGGTCAGTTCAAGAGACCCAGTACTTC. As protein: CASSARSVQETQYF.